This entry is about one T cell receptor (beta chain). These data come from a study of blood T cell repertoires in COVID-19. Turning to the study itself: The origin of the acute and convalescent COVID-19 samples was the United States, Italy and Spain.

Some clones are missing from TCRdb's copy, which holds only in-frame ones; the method was immunoSEQ multiplex PCR. There are over 130,000 clones in the sample; around 80% occur only once, and roughly 15% lies in the top ten. This CDR3 has 15 amino acids. V lost 2 bases to trimming and J lost 2 bases; unmatched junction nucleotides: 6. Germline lookup yields CDR1 GTSNPN and CDR2 SVGIG (reference sequence). This clonotype was obtained from a man aged 45-65 years with acute or convalescent COVID-19. The V call is TRBV30, the J call TRBJ1-2, with 9 nucleotides matching TRBD1. Source material: peripheral blood. The CDR3 sequence is CAWSPGTGRNYGYTF. CDR3 bases: TGTGCCTGGAGTCCAGGGACAGGGCGAAACTATGGCTACACCTTC.